These 25 T cell receptor beta chains came from one sample sequenced in a study of cytomegalovirus exposure and HLA in healthy donors. Sequencing was performed with immunoSEQ multiplex PCR; in TCRdb, only in-frame clones are kept and a portion is missing. Of 150,000 to 200,000 clones in the sample, 86% were seen once. Sequenced material: PBMCs. The origin of the receptors is a woman aged 30 to 39 in good health and CMV-seronegative.

The chain combines TRBV6-1 with TRBJ2-7; D may be TRBD1 (6 bases). The CDR3 runs 15 residues. The germline V gene encodes CDR1 MNHNS and CDR2 SASEGT. Deletions cut 3 bases from V and 6 bases from J, with 18 bases between. CDR3 amino acids: CASSDFLQGWREQYF. The CDR3 DNA reads as TGTGCCAGCAGTGATTTTCTACAGGGTTGGCGCGAGCAGTACTTC.

The chain recombines TRBV30 with TRBJ2-1; 7 bases are a match to TRBD2. The CDR3 consists of 11 residues. CDR1 and CDR2 from the germline V gene are GTSNPN and SVGIG (reference sequence). The junction had 9 bases not matched to a gene; V was cut back by 4 bases and J by 15 bases. The chain's CDR3 is CAWIRGLVPFF. CDR3 nucleotide sequence: TGTGCCTGGATCCGAGGACTAGTGCCGTTCTTC.

The rearrangement links TRBV27 to TRBJ2-1, with 7 bases fitting TRBD1. The CDR3 totals 17 residues. V dropped 3 bases and J dropped 0; count of bases not matched to a gene: 8. Per the germline V gene, CDR1 is MNHEY and CDR2 is SMNVEV (reference sequence). The CDR3 DNA reads TGTGCCAGCAGTTTTGTAACAGGGGTTGTCTCCTACAATGAGCAGTTCTTC. It codes for CASSFVTGVVSYNEQFF.

The chain combines TRBV2 with TRBJ1-1, with D possibly TRBD1 on 5 matching bases. The germline V gene encodes CDR1 SNHLY and CDR2 FYNNEI. V lost 0 bases to trimming and J lost 7 bases, with 9 bases between them. The CDR3 is 13 amino acids. In DNA form, the CDR3 reads TGTGCCAGCAGTGAAGCTATGGGGGTTGAAGCTTTCTTT. Translation gives CASSEAMGVEAFF.

The chain's CDR3 is CASGFGDILAGYTF. DNA for the CDR3: TGCGCCAGCGGATTTGGGGACATACTAGCTGGCTACACCTTC. The chain joins TRBV5-1 to TRBJ1-2, with D perhaps TRBD1 (6 bases). This CDR3 comprises 14 residues. V was cut by 7 bases and J by 7 bases, with 20 bases left in between. Germline values: CDR1 SGHRS, CDR2 YFSETQ.

This sequence joins TRBV2 and TRBJ1-2, with 9 nucleotides matching TRBD1. V was pared by 10 bases and J by 4 bases, with 7 bases of the junction left unmatched. CDR1 SNHLY and CDR2 FYNNEI come from the germline V gene. The CDR3 covers 13 residues. This chain's CDR3 is CATRTGAFYGYTF. In DNA, the CDR3 is TGTGCCACAAGGACAGGGGCGTTCTATGGCTACACCTTC.

This chain links TRBV5-6 with TRBJ2-1, with TRBD2 as a possible D gene (6 bases). The CDR3 extends over 14 amino acids. CDR1 and CDR2 from the germline V gene are SGHDT and YYEEEE. V gave up 4 bases and J gave up 6 bases, with 14 bases separating them. The CDR3 region has the DNA TGTGCCAGCAGCCCCTACGGGGGATTCAATGAGCAGTTCTTC. This gives the protein CASSPYGGFNEQFF.

The chain joins TRBV27 to TRBJ2-3; maybe TRBD2 (7 bases). The CDR3 contains 17 residues. Germline loops: CDR1 MNHEY, CDR2 SMNVEV (reference sequence). V lost 1 base and J lost 2, with 16 bases in between. The CDR3 DNA sequence: TGTGCCAGCAGTTTATTACGGGGGGCACTCCACACAGATACGCAGTATTTT. Its protein is CASSLLRGALHTDTQYF.

The chain employs TRBV5-1 and TRBJ2-1, with 7 bases lining up with TRBD2. CDR1 and CDR2 (germline): SGHRS, YFSETQ. With V trimmed by 4 bases and J by 4 bases, 8 bases remained unmatched. The CDR3 spans 15 residues. In DNA form, the CDR3 reads TGCGCCAGCAGCCCCGCGGGAGCCCGGTACAATGAGCAGTTCTTC. As protein: CASSPAGARYNEQFF.

DNA for the CDR3: TGCAGTGCTAGTCCCACTCGGACCCAGTACTTC. Translated, it gives CSASPTRTQYF. The chain is built from TRBV20-1 and TRBJ2-5; D is ambiguous. The CDR3 consists of 11 residues. V lost 3 bases to trimming and J lost 7 bases, with 9 bases between them. Germline V gene sequence: CDR1 DFQATT, CDR2 SNEGSKA (reference sequence).

This chain uses TRBV4-2 with TRBJ2-7, with 16 bases fitting TRBD2. The CDR3 length is 20 residues. CDR1 and CDR2 (germline): LGHNA, YNFKEQ. V was clipped by 0 bases and J by 3 bases; unmatched bases: 11. CDR3 sequence (DNA): TGTGCCAGCAGCCAAGAAATGGGACTAGCGGGAGGGCCTCCCTTCTACGAGCAGTACTTC. Protein: CASSQEMGLAGGPPFYEQYF.

The chain is built from TRBV11-2 and TRBJ2-7; 7 bases agree with TRBD2. The CDR3 totals 14 residues. Germline V gives CDR1 SGHAT, CDR2 FQNNGV. Unmatched junction bases numbered 7, after V lost 4 bases and J lost 4 bases. The CDR3 DNA reads TGTGCCAGCAGCTCCTTCAGCGGGACGTACGAGCAGTACTTC. It is translated as CASSSFSGTYEQYF.

V usage is TRBV7-9 and J usage is TRBJ2-7, with 8 bases lining up with TRBD2. The V segment lost 2 bases and the J segment 6 bases; nucleotides outside the gene matches: 9. Germline lookup yields CDR1 SEHNR and CDR2 FQNEAQ (reference sequence). CDR3 length: 15 amino acids. The CDR3: CASSLLGIAGTEQYF. In DNA form, the CDR3 reads TGTGCCAGCAGCTTATTAGGCATAGCGGGGACCGAGCAGTACTTC.

This clone was detected only once. Other DNA sequences in this sample translate to the same CDR3. The CDR3 reads CASSLEGSQPQHF. The CDR3 coding sequence is TGTGCCAGCAGCTTGGAAGGGTCTCAGCCCCAGCATTTT. The chain joins TRBV5-4 to TRBJ1-5; no firm D call. Germline V gene lookup returns CDR1 SGHNT and CDR2 YYREEE (reference sequence). The CDR3 covers 13 residues. V lost 0 bases and J lost 6, with 7 bases in between.

This sequence joins TRBV5-6 and TRBJ2-3, with 8 bases lining up with TRBD2. Trimming cost V 2 bases and J 3 bases; bases outside gene matches: 5. This CDR3 has 15 amino acids. Germline V gene lookup returns CDR1 SGHDT and CDR2 YYEEEE. Here the CDR3 DNA reads TGTGCCAGCAGCTTTACGGGGGGGCAGACAGATACGCAGTATTTT. Amino acids: CASSFTGGQTDTQYF.

The V gene is TRBV14, the J gene TRBJ1-1; the D gene is possibly TRBD1 (5 bases). Trimming took off 3 bases at V and 5 bases at J, with 10 bases between the two ends. CDR3 length equals 13 residues. Per germline, CDR1 SGHDN and CDR2 FVKESK. The CDR3 DNA is TGTGCCAGCAGCCAGTATCGGGGGACTGAAGCTTTCTTT. Encoded protein: CASSQYRGTEAFF.

The genes are TRBV4-3 and TRBJ2-7; D possibly corresponds to TRBD2 (6 bases). The CDR3 contains 14 residues. Trimming took off 1 base at V and 1 base at J, with 8 bases between the two ends. Germline V CDR1 and CDR2: LGHNA, YSLEER. DNA for the CDR3: TGCGCCAGCAGCCAAGCCGCGGGATCCTACGAGCAGTACTTC. Translating it yields CASSQAAGSYEQYF.

A single count supports this clone. V is TRBV19 and J is TRBJ1-2; D is ambiguous. The CDR3 runs 15 residues. Germline V gene lookup returns CDR1 LNHDA and CDR2 SQIVND (reference sequence). V was clipped by 6 bases and J by 4 bases, with 18 bases between them. The CDR3 DNA reads as TGTGCCAGTAGCCTCCCCGTGAGGACCTTCTATGGCTACACCTTC. Protein product: CASSLPVRTFYGYTF.

As for this clone: The sample holds other DNA sequences that translate to the same CDR3. V usage is TRBV9 and J usage is TRBJ2-2; no definite D call. Trimming pared 0 bases from V and 4 bases from J, leaving 4 bases between. The CDR3 runs 13 residues. Germline V gene sequence: CDR1 SGDLS, CDR2 YYNGEE. CDR3 residues: CASSVDLTGELFF. The DNA for the CDR3 is TGTGCCAGCAGCGTAGATCTCACCGGGGAGCTGTTTTTT.

The chain employs TRBV28 and TRBJ1-2, with TRBD1 identical over 9 bases. Per the germline V gene, CDR1 is MDHEN and CDR2 is SYDVKM. J was trimmed by 4 bases and V by 8 bases; bases with no gene match: 8. The CDR3 is 14 amino acids. The CDR3, as DNA: TGTGCCAGCCTACAGGGGGCCGGGAGCTATGGCTACACCTTC. Translation gives CASLQGAGSYGYTF.

In this sample, this clone turned up a few times. Other DNA sequences of this sample code for an identical CDR3. The chain combines TRBV30 with TRBJ1-1; no reliable D call. CDR1 is GTSNPN and CDR2 is SVGIG in the germline V gene (reference sequence). This CDR3 is built from 11 residues. V lost 4 bases to trimming and J lost 2 bases, with 5 bases between them. The CDR3 DNA reads TGTGCCTGGAAGGGAAACACTGAAGCTTTCTTT. Protein sequence: CAWKGNTEAFF.

The rearrangement links TRBV27 to TRBJ2-7, with 12 nucleotides matching TRBD1. The germline V gene encodes CDR1 MNHEY and CDR2 SMNVEV (reference sequence). The CDR3 is made up of 15 amino acids. Unmatched junction bases numbered 7, after V lost 6 bases and J lost 4 bases. DNA for the CDR3: TGTGCCAGCAGCCCCGGGGACAGGGGGCGGTACGAGCAGTACTTC. The encoded protein is CASSPGDRGRYEQYF.

The chain recombines TRBV4-2 with TRBJ1-3; D remains ambiguous. CDR1 and CDR2 from the germline V gene are LGHNA and YNFKEQ. This CDR3 contains 16 residues. The V gene lost 0 bases and the J gene lost 0 bases, with 9 bases spanning the gap. This chain's CDR3 is CASSQDNSFSGNTIYF. CDR3 in DNA: TGTGCCAGCAGCCAAGATAACAGTTTCTCTGGAAACACCATATATTTT.

This clone was found a few times. V gene TRBV7-9 combines with J gene TRBJ2-7; unclear D gene. V was clipped by 3 bases and J by 2 bases, with 5 bases between them. The CDR3 is 12 residues long. The germline V gene has CDR1 SEHNR and CDR2 FQNEAQ (reference sequence). CDR3 amino acids: CASSLVTYEQYF. The CDR3 DNA sequence: TGTGCCAGCAGCTTGGTCACCTACGAGCAGTACTTC. The complete variable domain, with remaining parts taken from reference TRBV7-9 and TRBJ2-7, reads DTGVSQNPRHKITKRGQNVTFRCDPISEHNRLYWYRQTLGQGPEFLTYFQNEAQLEKSRLLSDRFSAERPKGSFSTLEIQRTEQGDSAMYLCASSLVTYEQYFGPGTRLTVT.

The V and J genes are TRBV7-2 and TRBJ2-3; 7 bases are a match to TRBD1. V lost 4 bases, J lost 1 base, and 5 bases stayed unmatched. The CDR3 is 15 residues long. CDR1 is SGHTA, CDR2 FQGNSA, per germline. The CDR3 region has the DNA TGTGCCAGCAGCTCAGTTACAGGGGGCACAGATACGCAGTATTTT. Amino acids: CASSSVTGGTDTQYF.